This is a list of T cell receptor beta chains from one sample in a study of technical replicates of blood from a handful of donors. The repertoire was sequenced with immunoSEQ multiplex PCR; TCRdb's copy has only in-frame clones and lacks some. Altogether approximately 75,000 clones are present, just under 95% being singletons, with the ten largest covering 0.41%. The sequenced material came from T cells isolated from PBMCs. The origin of the receptors is a human donor in good health. Both conserved end residues are part of each CDR3. The order of the fields is CDR3 length, clone size, J gene, D gene, V gene, CDR3 protein, CDR3 DNA. A D gene is named only where the DNA matches it firmly. The size field is filled for only some rows; it gives once, few, many or a size class.

>15|NA|TRBJ1-2|TRBD1|TRBV11-2
CASSSIRQGFSGYTF
TGTGCCAGCAGCTCCATAAGACAGGGGTTTAGCGGCTACACCTTC
>15|NA|TRBJ2-5|TRBD2|TRBV2
CASSLLAGGPGTQYF
TGTGCCAGCAGCCTACTAGCGGGAGGGCCTGGGACCCAGTACTTC
>13|NA|TRBJ2-7|NA|TRBV15
CATSTGHRYEQYF
TGTGCCACCAGTACGGGACACCGATACGAGCAGTACTTC
>16|NA|TRBJ2-5|TRBD1|TRBV4-3
CASSQNRGLGQETQYF
TGCGCCAGCAGCCAGAACAGGGGGTTGGGCCAAGAGACCCAGTACTTC
>18|NA|TRBJ1-4|NA|TRBV4-1
CASSQGSGVSPYPGKLFF
TGCGCCAGCAGCCAAGGTTCAGGGGTCTCTCCATATCCTGGAAAACTGTTTTTT
>15|once|TRBJ2-3|TRBD2|TRBV14
CASSRAGGGADTQYF
TGTGCCAGCAGCCGAGCGGGAGGGGGAGCAGATACGCAGTATTTT
>16|NA|TRBJ2-1|TRBD2|TRBV4-3
CASSQPLAGGANEQFF
TGCGCCAGCAGCCAGCCCCTAGCGGGAGGAGCCAATGAGCAGTTCTTC
>14|NA|TRBJ1-2|NA|TRBV30
CAWSGQVANYGYTF
TGTGCCTGGAGTGGGCAGGTCGCTAACTATGGCTACACCTTC
>16|once|TRBJ2-7|NA|TRBV4-1
CASSQDIYSGAYEQYF
TGCGCCAGCAGCCAAGATATATACTCCGGGGCCTACGAGCAGTACTTC
>11|NA|TRBJ1-2|NA|TRBV19
CASRGMEGYTF
TGTGCCAGCAGGGGAATGGAAGGCTACACCTTC
>13|NA|TRBJ1-5|NA|TRBV6-1
CASSMAPGQPQHF
TGTGCCAGCAGTATGGCCCCAGGGCAGCCCCAGCATTTT
>14|NA|TRBJ2-3|NA|TRBV27
CASSLGSRADTQYF
TGTGCCAGCAGTTTGGGGAGCCGCGCAGATACGCAGTATTTT
>13|NA|TRBJ2-2|NA|TRBV30
CAWSVFDTGELFF
TGTGCCTGGAGTGTATTCGACACCGGGGAGCTGTTTTTT
>12|NA|TRBJ2-2|NA|TRBV5-1
CASSLSAGELFF
TGCGCCAGCAGCTTGTCGGCCGGGGAGCTGTTTTTT
>12|NA|TRBJ1-2|TRBD1|TRBV6-5
CASSYGGGGYTF
TGTGCCAGCAGTTACGGAGGGGGCGGCTACACCTTC
>16|NA|TRBJ2-7|TRBD1|TRBV28
CASSRVGYGRGYEQYF
TGTGCCAGCAGTCGTGTGGGGTACGGCAGGGGGTACGAGCAGTACTTC
>12|NA|TRBJ1-2|NA|TRBV2
CASSPYNYGYTF
TGTGCCAGCAGTCCTTATAACTATGGCTACACCTTC
>15|NA|TRBJ2-1|TRBD1|TRBV7-8
CASSLDRGRRNEQFF
TGTGCCAGCAGCTTAGACAGGGGGCGTCGGAATGAGCAGTTCTTC
>17|NA|TRBJ2-1|TRBD2|TRBV30
CAWSVGLAGEWNNEQFF
TGTGCCTGGAGTGTCGGACTAGCGGGAGAGTGGAACAATGAGCAGTTCTTC
>16|NA|TRBJ2-1|NA|TRBV4-2
CASSQDPQGIKNEQFF
TGTGCCAGCAGCCAAGATCCACAGGGTATCAAGAATGAGCAGTTCTTC
>13|NA|TRBJ1-2|NA|TRBV27
CASRAGSNYGYTF
TGTGCCAGCAGAGCAGGATCTAACTATGGCTACACCTTC
>19|NA|TRBJ2-6|TRBD1|TRBV11-3
CASSCLDRVIISGANVLTF
TGTGCCAGCAGCTGCCTGGACAGGGTCATTATCTCTGGGGCCAACGTCCTGACTTTC
>16|NA|TRBJ2-7|TRBD1|TRBV6-1
CASSEPPGQGGYEQYF
TGTGCCAGCAGTGAGCCCCCGGGACAGGGAGGCTACGAGCAGTACTTC
>16|NA|TRBJ2-7|NA|TRBV5-1
CASSPEGAEASYEQYF
TGCGCCAGCAGCCCGGAGGGGGCGGAGGCCTCCTACGAGCAGTACTTC
>14|NA|TRBJ2-1|TRBD1|TRBV6-5
CASSPGTAYNEQFF
TGTGCCAGCAGTCCCGGGACAGCCTACAATGAGCAGTTCTTC
>14|NA|TRBJ1-1|NA|TRBV7-9
CASRKMTENTEAFF
TGTGCCAGCAGGAAAATGACAGAGAACACTGAAGCTTTCTTT
>15|NA|TRBJ2-5|TRBD1|TRBV10-3
CAISESPGQGETQYF
TGTGCCATCAGTGAGTCACCGGGACAGGGGGAGACCCAGTACTTC
>17|NA|TRBJ2-7|TRBD1|TRBV19
CASSIASSGTVSYEQYF
TGTGCCAGTAGTATAGCCTCGTCCGGGACAGTCTCCTACGAGCAGTACTTC
>14|NA|TRBJ2-7|NA|TRBV13
CASSLELSSYEQYF
TGTGCCAGCAGCTTGGAGTTGAGCTCCTACGAGCAGTACTTC
>12|NA|TRBJ1-2|NA|TRBV2
CASQGNNYGYTF
TGTGCCAGCCAGGGGAATAACTATGGCTACACCTTC
>15|NA|TRBJ2-1|TRBD2|TRBV7-2
CASSTGLAGASEQFF
TGTGCCAGCAGCACGGGACTAGCGGGAGCAAGTGAGCAGTTCTTC
>15|NA|TRBJ2-1|TRBD1|TRBV4-1
CASSPGQGAENEQFF
TGCGCCAGCAGCCCCGGACAGGGGGCTGAGAATGAGCAGTTCTTC
>17|NA|TRBJ1-5|TRBD1|TRBV11-2
CASSLSLGTGSNQPQHF
TGTGCCAGCAGCTTATCCCTCGGGACAGGTAGCAATCAGCCCCAGCATTTT
>13|NA|TRBJ2-5|TRBD1|TRBV10-3
CAISEDTQGARYF
TGTGCCATCAGTGAGGACACTCAGGGGGCTAGATACTTC
>15|NA|TRBJ2-3|NA|TRBV5-1
CASSLDQFGTDTQYF
TGCGCCAGCAGCTTGGATCAGTTCGGCACAGATACGCAGTATTTT
>16|NA|TRBJ2-1|TRBD2|TRBV4-2
CASSQDWREIDNEQFF
TGTGCCAGCAGCCAAGATTGGCGGGAGATCGACAATGAGCAGTTCTTC
>17|NA|TRBJ2-1|TRBD2|TRBV13
CASSLGTSGPSYNEQFF
TGTGCCAGCAGCTTAGGAACTAGCGGGCCCTCCTACAATGAGCAGTTCTTC
>16|NA|TRBJ2-3|TRBD2|TRBV6-1
CASSERAGVGADTQYF
TGTGCCAGCAGTGAACGTGCGGGAGTGGGTGCAGATACGCAGTATTTT
>14|NA|TRBJ2-7|NA|TRBV4-3
CASSQAVASYEQYF
TGCGCCAGCAGCCAAGCTGTTGCGTCCTACGAGCAGTACTTC
>16|NA|TRBJ2-3|TRBD1|TRBV6-1
CASSEAGGQGSDTQYF
TGTGCCAGCAGTGAAGCGGGGGGACAGGGTTCAGATACGCAGTATTTT
>15|NA|TRBJ2-1|TRBD2|TRBV9
CASSVGTSEYNEQFF
TGTGCCAGCAGCGTAGGGACTAGCGAATACAATGAGCAGTTCTTC
>14|once|TRBJ1-5|NA|TRBV18
CASSPDTGSEPQHF
TGTGCCAGCTCACCAGACACAGGGAGTGAGCCCCAGCATTTT
>14|NA|TRBJ1-1|NA|TRBV4-2
CASSLLGRDFEAFF
TGTGCCAGCAGCCTTTTGGGTCGTGACTTTGAAGCTTTCTTT
>12|NA|TRBJ2-7|TRBD2|TRBV28
CASSPGGGEQYF
TGTGCCAGCAGCCCCGGGGGGGGCGAGCAGTACTTC
>14|NA|TRBJ2-7|NA|TRBV5-1
CASSLGAGYYEQYF
TGCGCCAGCAGCTTGGGGGCTGGGTACTACGAGCAGTACTTC
>16|NA|TRBJ1-5|NA|TRBV27
CASSLVGQNSNQPQHF
TGTGCCAGCAGTTTGGTTGGACAAAATAGCAATCAGCCCCAGCATTTT
>16|NA|TRBJ2-5|NA|TRBV15
CATSPNPEGSAETQYF
TGTGCCACCAGCCCTAACCCAGAGGGATCAGCTGAGACCCAGTACTTC
>13|NA|TRBJ2-3|TRBD1|TRBV5-6
CATLGQGTDTQYF
TGTGCCACCCTGGGACAGGGAACAGATACGCAGTATTTT
>14|NA|TRBJ1-1|TRBD1|TRBV28
CASSPGGSNTEAFF
TGTGCCAGCAGTCCAGGGGGCTCAAACACTGAAGCTTTCTTT
>12|NA|TRBJ1-1|NA|TRBV11-2
CASSLGLTEAFF
TGTGCCAGCAGCTTGGGACTCACTGAAGCTTTCTTT
>16|NA|TRBJ2-3|TRBD2|TRBV28
CASFGNRDYITDTQYF
TGTGCCAGCTTTGGGAACCGGGACTACATCACAGATACGCAGTATTTT
>14|NA|TRBJ2-5|NA|TRBV19
CASSIGEVSETQYF
TGTGCCAGTAGTATCGGGGAGGTTTCAGAGACCCAGTACTTC
>16|NA|TRBJ2-1|NA|TRBV5-1
CASSLSSFLATNEQFF
TGCGCCAGCAGCTTGTCCTCCTTCTTAGCGACCAATGAGCAGTTCTTC
>15|NA|TRBJ1-1|NA|TRBV5-4
CASSLGRTGYTEAFF
TGTGCCAGCAGTCTGGGCCGTACAGGGTACACTGAAGCTTTCTTT
>13|NA|TRBJ1-1|NA|TRBV7-2
CASSLTVNTEAFF
TGTGCCAGCAGCTTGACTGTGAACACTGAAGCTTTCTTT
>15|NA|TRBJ2-3|NA|TRBV9
CASSVGPRPPDTQYF
TGTGCCAGCAGCGTAGGTCCTCGTCCCCCAGATACGCAGTATTTT
>15|NA|TRBJ2-5|NA|TRBV6-1
CASSPRDLSRETQYF
TGTGCCAGCAGTCCCCGGGATCTGTCTCGAGAGACCCAGTACTTC
>14|NA|TRBJ1-3|NA|TRBV28
CASSATGLENTIYF
TGTGCCAGCAGTGCCACAGGGCTGGAAAACACCATATATTTT
>14|NA|TRBJ1-3|NA|TRBV25-1
CASSRGGPGNTIYF
TGTGCCAGCAGTCGAGGGGGACCTGGAAACACCATATATTTT